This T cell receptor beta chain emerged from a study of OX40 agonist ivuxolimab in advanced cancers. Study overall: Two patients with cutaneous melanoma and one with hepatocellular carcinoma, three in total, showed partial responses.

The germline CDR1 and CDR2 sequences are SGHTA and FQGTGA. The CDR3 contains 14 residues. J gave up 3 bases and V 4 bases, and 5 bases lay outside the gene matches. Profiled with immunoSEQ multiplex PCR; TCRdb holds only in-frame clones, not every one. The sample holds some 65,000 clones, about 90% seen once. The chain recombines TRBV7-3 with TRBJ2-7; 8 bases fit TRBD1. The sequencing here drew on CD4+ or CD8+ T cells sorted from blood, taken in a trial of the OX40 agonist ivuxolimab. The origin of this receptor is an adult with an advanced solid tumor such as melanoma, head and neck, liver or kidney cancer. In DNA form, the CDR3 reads TGTGCCAGCAGCTACGACAGGGGCGACTACGAGCAGTACTTC. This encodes CASSYDRGDYEQYF.